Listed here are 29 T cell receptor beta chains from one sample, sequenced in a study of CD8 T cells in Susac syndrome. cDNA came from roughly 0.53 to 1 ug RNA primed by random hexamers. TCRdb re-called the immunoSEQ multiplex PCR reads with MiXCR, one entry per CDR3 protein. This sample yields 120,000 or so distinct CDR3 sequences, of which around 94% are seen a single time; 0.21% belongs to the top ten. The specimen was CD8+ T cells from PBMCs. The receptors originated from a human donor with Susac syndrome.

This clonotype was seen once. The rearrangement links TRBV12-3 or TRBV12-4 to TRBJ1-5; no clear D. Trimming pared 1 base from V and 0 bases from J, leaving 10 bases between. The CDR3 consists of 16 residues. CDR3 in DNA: TGTGCCAGCAGTTTAGGGGTAGAGGATAGCAATCAGCCCCAGCATTTT. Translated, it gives CASSLGVEDSNQPQHF.

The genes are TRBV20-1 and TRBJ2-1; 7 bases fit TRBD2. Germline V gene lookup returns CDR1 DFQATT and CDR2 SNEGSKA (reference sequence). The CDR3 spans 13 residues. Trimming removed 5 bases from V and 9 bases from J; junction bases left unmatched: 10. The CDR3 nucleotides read TGCAGTGCTCAAGCGCTGAGCGGGACTGAGCAGTTCTTC. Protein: CSAQALSGTEQFF.

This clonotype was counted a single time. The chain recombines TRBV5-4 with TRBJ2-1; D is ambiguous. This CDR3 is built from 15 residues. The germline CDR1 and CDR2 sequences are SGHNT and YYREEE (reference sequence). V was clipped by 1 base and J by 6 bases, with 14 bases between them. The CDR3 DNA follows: TGTGCCAGCAGCTTGATGGCTACCCTTTCCAATGAGCAGTTCTTC. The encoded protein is CASSLMATLSNEQFF.

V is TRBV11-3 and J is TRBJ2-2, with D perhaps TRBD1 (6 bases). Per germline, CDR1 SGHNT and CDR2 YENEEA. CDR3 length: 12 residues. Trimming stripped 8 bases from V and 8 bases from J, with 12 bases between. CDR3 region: CASSQGSGELFF. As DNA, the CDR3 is TGTGCCAGCTCTCAGGGGAGTGGGGAGCTGTTTTTT.

As DNA, the CDR3 is TGTGCCAGCACCCTCGGGGGTATCACTGAAGCTTTCTTT. Translation gives CASTLGGITEAFF. The chain carries TRBV6-5 and TRBJ1-1; a weak D match, TRBD1 (5 bases). V lost 7 bases and J lost 4, with 13 bases in between. The CDR3 covers 13 residues. Germline loops: CDR1 MNHEY, CDR2 SVGAGI.

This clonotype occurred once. CDR3 nucleotide sequence: TGTGCCAGCAGCCAATCGGGGGTCGAGCAGTACTTC. Amino acid sequence: CASSQSGVEQYF. V is TRBV16 and J is TRBJ2-7; D may match TRBD1 or TRBD2 (5 bases each). Between the trimmed V and J ends, which lost 0 bases and 6 bases, there was a span of 6 bases. CDR1 and CDR2 (germline): KGHSY, FQNENV. There are 12 residues in the CDR3.

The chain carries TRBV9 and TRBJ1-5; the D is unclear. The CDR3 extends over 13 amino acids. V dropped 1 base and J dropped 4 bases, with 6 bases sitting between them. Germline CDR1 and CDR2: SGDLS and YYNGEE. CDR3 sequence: CASSVSGNQPQHF. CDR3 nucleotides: TGTGCCAGCAGCGTATCGGGTAATCAGCCCCAGCATTTT. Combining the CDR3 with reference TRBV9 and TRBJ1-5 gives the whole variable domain DSGVTQTPKHLITATGQRVTLRCSPRSGDLSVYWYQQSLDQGLQFLIQYYNGEERAKGNILERFSAQQFPDLHSELNLSSLELGDSALYFCASSVSGNQPQHFGDGTRLSIL.

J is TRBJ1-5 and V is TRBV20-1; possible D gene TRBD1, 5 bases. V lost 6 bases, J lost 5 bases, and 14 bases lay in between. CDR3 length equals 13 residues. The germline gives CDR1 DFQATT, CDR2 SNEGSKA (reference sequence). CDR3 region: CSAWWGGDQPQHF. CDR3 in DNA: TGCAGTGCCTGGTGGGGGGGTGATCAGCCCCAGCATTTT.

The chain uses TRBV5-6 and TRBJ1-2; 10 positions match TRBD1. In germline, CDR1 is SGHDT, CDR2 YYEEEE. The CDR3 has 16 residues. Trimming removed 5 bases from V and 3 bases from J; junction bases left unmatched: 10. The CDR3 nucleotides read TGTGCCAGCAGATTGACAGGGGGCGGCCTTTACTATGGCTACACCTTC. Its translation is CASRLTGGGLYYGYTF.

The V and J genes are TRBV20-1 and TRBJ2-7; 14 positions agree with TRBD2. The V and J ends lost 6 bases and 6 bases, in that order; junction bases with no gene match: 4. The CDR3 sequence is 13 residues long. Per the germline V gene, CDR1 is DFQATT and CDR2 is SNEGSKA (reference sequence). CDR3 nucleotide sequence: TGCAGTGCCAGACTAGCGGGAGGGGGCGAGCAGTACTTC. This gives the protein CSARLAGGGEQYF.

DNA of the CDR3: TGTGCCAGCAGCCAGACAGACAGATACAATGAGCAGTTCTTC. Encoded protein: CASSQTDRYNEQFF. V usage is TRBV11-2 and J usage is TRBJ2-1, with a tentative D call TRBD1 (5 bases). The CDR3 spans 14 residues. CDR1 SGHAT and CDR2 FQNNGV come from the germline V gene. The ends were cut back, 5 bases at V and 4 bases at J, with 12 bases in the middle.

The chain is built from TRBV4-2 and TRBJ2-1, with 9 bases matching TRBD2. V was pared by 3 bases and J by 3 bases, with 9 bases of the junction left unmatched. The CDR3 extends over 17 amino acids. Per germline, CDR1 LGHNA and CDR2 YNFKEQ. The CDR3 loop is CASSHDTGTSRYNEQFF. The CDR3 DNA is TGTGCCAGCAGCCATGATACCGGGACTAGCCGCTACAATGAGCAGTTCTTC.

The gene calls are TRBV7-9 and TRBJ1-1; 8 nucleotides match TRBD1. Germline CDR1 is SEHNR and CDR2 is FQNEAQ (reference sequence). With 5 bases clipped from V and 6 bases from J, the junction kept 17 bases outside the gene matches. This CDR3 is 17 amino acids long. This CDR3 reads CASSEGQGVGGHPEAFF. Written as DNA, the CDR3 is TGTGCCAGCAGCGAAGGACAGGGTGTAGGTGGGCACCCTGAAGCTTTCTTT.

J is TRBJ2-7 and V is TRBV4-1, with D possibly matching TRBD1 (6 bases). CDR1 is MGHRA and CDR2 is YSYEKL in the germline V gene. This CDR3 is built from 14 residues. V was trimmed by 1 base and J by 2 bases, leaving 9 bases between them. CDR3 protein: CASSQVQGTYEQYF. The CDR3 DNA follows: TGCGCCAGCAGCCAAGTCCAGGGGACCTACGAGCAGTACTTC.

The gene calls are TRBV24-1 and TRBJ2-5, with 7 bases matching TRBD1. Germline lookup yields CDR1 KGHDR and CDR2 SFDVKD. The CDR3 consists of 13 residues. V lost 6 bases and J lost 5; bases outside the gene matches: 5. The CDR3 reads CATSRTGRETQYF. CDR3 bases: TGTGCCACCAGTCGGACAGGACGGGAGACCCAGTACTTC.

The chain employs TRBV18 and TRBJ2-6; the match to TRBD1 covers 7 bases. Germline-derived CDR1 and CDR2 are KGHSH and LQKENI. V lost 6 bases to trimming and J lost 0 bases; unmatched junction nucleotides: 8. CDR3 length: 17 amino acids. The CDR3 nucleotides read TGTGCCAGCTCCCCGGGACAGATGGGCTCTGGGGCCAACGTCCTGACTTTC. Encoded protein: CASSPGQMGSGANVLTF.

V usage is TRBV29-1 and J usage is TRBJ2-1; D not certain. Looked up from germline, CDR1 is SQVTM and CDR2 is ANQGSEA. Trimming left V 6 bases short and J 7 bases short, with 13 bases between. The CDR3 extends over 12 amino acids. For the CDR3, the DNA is TGCAGCGTCAAAAGGGTGGGAAATGAGCAGTTCTTC. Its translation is CSVKRVGNEQFF.

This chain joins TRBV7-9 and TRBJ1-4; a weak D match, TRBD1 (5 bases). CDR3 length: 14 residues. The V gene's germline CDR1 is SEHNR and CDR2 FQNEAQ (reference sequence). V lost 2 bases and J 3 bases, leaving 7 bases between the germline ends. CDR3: CASSLPGPNEKLFF. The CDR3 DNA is TGTGCCAGCAGCTTACCAGGGCCTAATGAAAAACTGTTTTTT.

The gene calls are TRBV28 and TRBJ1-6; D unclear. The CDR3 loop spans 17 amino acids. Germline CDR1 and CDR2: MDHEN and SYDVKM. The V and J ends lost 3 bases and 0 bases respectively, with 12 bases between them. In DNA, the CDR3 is TGTGCCAGCAGTTTCTCTCTCTCCAGCTCCTATAATTCACCCCTCCACTTT. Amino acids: CASSFSLSSSYNSPLHF.

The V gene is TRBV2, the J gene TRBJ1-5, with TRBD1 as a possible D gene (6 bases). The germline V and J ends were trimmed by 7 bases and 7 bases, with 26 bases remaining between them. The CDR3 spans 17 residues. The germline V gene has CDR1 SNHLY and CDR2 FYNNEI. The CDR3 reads CASNRLRTDLLVQPQHF. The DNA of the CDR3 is TGTGCCAGCAATCGTCTCCGGACAGACTTGTTGGTGCAGCCCCAGCATTTT.

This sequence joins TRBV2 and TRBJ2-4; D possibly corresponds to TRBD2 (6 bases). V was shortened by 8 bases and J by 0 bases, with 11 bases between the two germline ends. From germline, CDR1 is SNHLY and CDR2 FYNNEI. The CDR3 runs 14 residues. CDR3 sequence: CASLDGGAKNIQYF. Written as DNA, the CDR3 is TGTGCCAGCCTTGACGGGGGAGCCAAAAACATTCAGTACTTC.

This CDR3 is CASGLPGQGYNEQFF. CDR3 bases: TGCGCCAGCGGGCTACCGGGACAGGGGTACAATGAGCAGTTCTTC. This sequence joins TRBV4-3 and TRBJ2-1; TRBD1 aligns across 10 bases. This CDR3 is built from 15 residues. CDR1 and CDR2 from the germline V gene are LGHNA and YSLEER. Trimming cost V 8 bases and J 4 bases; bases outside gene matches: 8.

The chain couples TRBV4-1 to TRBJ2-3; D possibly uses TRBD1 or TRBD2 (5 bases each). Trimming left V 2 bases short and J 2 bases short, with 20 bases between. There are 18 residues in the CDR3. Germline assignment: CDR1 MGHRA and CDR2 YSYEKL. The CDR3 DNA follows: TGCGCCAGCAGCCAACCCAGGGACCTTAGGCCCGACACAGATACGCAGTATTTT. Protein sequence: CASSQPRDLRPDTDTQYF.

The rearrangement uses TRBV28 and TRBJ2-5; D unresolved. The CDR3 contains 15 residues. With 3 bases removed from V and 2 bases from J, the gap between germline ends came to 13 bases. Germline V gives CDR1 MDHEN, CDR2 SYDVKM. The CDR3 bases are TGTGCCAGCAGTTTTGGTCAGGAGCTACAAGAGACCCAGTACTTC. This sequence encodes CASSFGQELQETQYF.

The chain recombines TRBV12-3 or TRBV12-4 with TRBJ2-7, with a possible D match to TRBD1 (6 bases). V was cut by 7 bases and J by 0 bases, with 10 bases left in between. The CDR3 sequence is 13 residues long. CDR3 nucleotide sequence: TGTGCCAGCAAGGACAGAAGCTCCTACGAGCAGTACTTC. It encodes CASKDRSSYEQYF.

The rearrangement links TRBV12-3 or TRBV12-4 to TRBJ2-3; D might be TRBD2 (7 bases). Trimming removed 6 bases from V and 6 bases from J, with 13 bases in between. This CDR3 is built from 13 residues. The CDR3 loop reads CASSGGHVDTQYF. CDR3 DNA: TGTGCCAGCAGCGGGGGGCATGTGGATACGCAGTATTTT.

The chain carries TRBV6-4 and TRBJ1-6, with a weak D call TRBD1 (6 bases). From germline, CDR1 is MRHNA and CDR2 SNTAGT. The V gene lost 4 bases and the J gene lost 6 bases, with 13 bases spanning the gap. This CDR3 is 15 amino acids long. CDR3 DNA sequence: TGTGCCAGCAGTGCGTCAGAGGGGGGTAATTCACCCCTCCACTTT. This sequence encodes CASSASEGGNSPLHF.

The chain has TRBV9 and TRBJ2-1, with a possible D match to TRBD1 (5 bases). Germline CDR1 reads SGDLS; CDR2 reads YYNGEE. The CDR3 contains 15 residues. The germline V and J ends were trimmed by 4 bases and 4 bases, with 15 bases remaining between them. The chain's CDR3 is CASSPDSDGYNEQFF. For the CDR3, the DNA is TGTGCCAGCAGCCCCGACAGCGACGGATACAATGAGCAGTTCTTC. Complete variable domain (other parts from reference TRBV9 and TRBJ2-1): DSGVTQTPKHLITATGQRVTLRCSPRSGDLSVYWYQQSLDQGLQFLIQYYNGEERAKGNILERFSAQQFPDLHSELNLSSLELGDSALYFCASSPDSDGYNEQFFGPGTRLTVL.

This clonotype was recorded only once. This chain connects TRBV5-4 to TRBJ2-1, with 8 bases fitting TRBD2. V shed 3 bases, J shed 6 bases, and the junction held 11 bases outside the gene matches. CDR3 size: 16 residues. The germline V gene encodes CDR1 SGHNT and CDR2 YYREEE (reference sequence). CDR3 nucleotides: TGTGCCAGCAGCTCCACTAGCGGACGGGGGGGCAATGAGCAGTTCTTC. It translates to CASSSTSGRGGNEQFF.